A single sample is the source of the 23 T cell receptor beta chains below, sequenced in a study of patients and donors after allogeneic stem cell transplantation. TCRdb independently ran MiXCR on the RT-PCR reads; one entry per CDR3 protein. This table has hundreds of thousands of distinct CDR3 sequences, around 16% appearing once. Sequencing used blood, either unsorted or a sorted T cell fraction (not recorded which). Source of these receptors: a human donor who was either an allogeneic HSCT recipient or a stem cell or donor lymphocyte infusion donor (not recorded which). It is not recorded whose cells these are; they may come from a transplant donor.

This clonotype was counted at least ten times. The chain links TRBV6-2 or TRBV6-3 to TRBJ1-1, with a weak D call TRBD1 (6 bases). Trimming removed 6 bases from V and 0 bases from J, with 11 bases in between. CDR1 is MNHEY and CDR2 is SVGEGT in the germline V gene. The CDR3 is 14 amino acids. The CDR3 loop is CASRRTALNTEAFF. DNA of the CDR3: TGTGCCAGCAGGAGGACAGCCTTGAACACTGAAGCTTTCTTT.

This chain connects TRBV7-9 to TRBJ2-7; D perhaps matches TRBD2 (6 bases). Looked up from germline, CDR1 is SEHNR and CDR2 is FQNEAQ (reference sequence). V was pared by 0 bases and J by 4 bases, with 16 bases between. The CDR3 consists of 16 residues. CDR3 sequence: CASSLALTGGAYEQYF. The CDR3, as DNA: TGTGCCAGCAGCTTAGCGCTAACCGGGGGAGCTTACGAGCAGTACTTC.

The rearrangement uses TRBV5-6 and TRBJ2-2; D remains unclear. Germline V gene lookup returns CDR1 SGHDT and CDR2 YYEEEE. Trimming pared 6 bases from V and 4 bases from J, leaving 10 bases between. The CDR3 contains 13 residues. The CDR3 DNA sequence: TGTGCCAGCACCCAGGACCTCACCGGGGAGCTGTTTTTT. Residues: CASTQDLTGELFF.

This clonotype was recorded a few times. The J gene is TRBJ1-4, the V gene TRBV5-1, with D perhaps matching TRBD1 (5 bases). Germline V gene data show CDR1 as SGHRS and CDR2 as YFSETQ. Trimming removed 2 bases at V and 5 bases at J, with 10 bases between. This CDR3 region has 14 residues. The CDR3 sequence is CASSLQARNEKLFF. For the CDR3, the DNA is TGCGCCAGCAGCTTACAGGCGAGAAATGAAAAACTGTTTTTT.

The chain recombines TRBV6-2 or TRBV6-3 with TRBJ2-2; D unresolved. V lost 7 bases and J 7 bases, leaving 13 bases between the germline ends. The CDR3 is made up of 13 amino acids. Germline CDR1 reads MNHEY; CDR2 reads SVGEGT. The CDR3 is CASKRGKIGELFF. CDR3 nucleotides: TGTGCCAGCAAACGAGGAAAGATCGGGGAGCTGTTTTTT.

This clonotype occurred a few times. The V gene is TRBV12-1, the J gene TRBJ1-5; the tabulated D call, TRBD1, remains unverified against the DNA. TRBV12-1 is a pseudogene. This CDR3 has 15 amino acids. CDR3: CASSSSGPPSQPQHF. The CDR3, as DNA: TGTGCCAGCAGCTCATCGGGACCCCCGAGTCAGCCCCAGCATTTT.

This clonotype occurred a few times. The chain is built from TRBV4-2 and TRBJ1-4; 7 bases are a match to TRBD1. CDR3 size: 18 residues. V gave up 0 bases and J gave up 0 bases; unmatched junction bases: 7. Per germline, CDR1 LGHNA and CDR2 YNFKEQ. As DNA, the CDR3 is TGTGCCAGCAGCCAAGATAGGGGGCTCTCCGCAACTAATGAAAAACTGTTTTTT. Translation gives CASSQDRGLSATNEKLFF.

The chain combines TRBV30 with TRBJ1-6; D unclear. This CDR3 contains 16 residues. V dropped 4 bases and J dropped 0 bases, with 13 bases sitting between them. The germline CDR1 and CDR2 sequences are GTSNPN and SVGIG (reference sequence). The CDR3 DNA reads as TGTGCCTGGAAAGTAGCCGAGAGCTCCTATAATTCACCCCTCCACTTT. Amino acids: CAWKVAESSYNSPLHF.

The rearrangement links TRBV7-7 to TRBJ2-6, with 12 bases lining up with TRBD2. J gave up 1 base and V 5 bases, and 3 bases lay outside the gene matches. Germline V CDR1 and CDR2: SSHAT, FNYEAQ (reference sequence). The CDR3 runs to 17 residues. Here the CDR3 reads CASSRLAGESGANVLTF. Here the CDR3 DNA reads TGTGCCAGCAGCCGACTAGCGGGGGAGTCTGGGGCCAACGTCCTGACTTTC. Full variable domain (rest looked up from reference TRBV7-7 and TRBJ2-6): GAGVSQSPRYKVTKRGQDVTLRCDPISSHATLYWYQQALGQGPEFLTYFNYEAQPDKSGLPSDRFSAERPEGSISTLTIQRTEQRDSAMYRCASSRLAGESGANVLTFGAGSRLTVL.

This clonotype showed up just a few times. The V call is TRBV4-2, the J call TRBJ1-1, with no clear D. Germline CDR1 and CDR2: LGHNA and YNFKEQ. The V and J ends lost 2 bases and 5 bases respectively, with 6 bases between them. CDR3 length: 12 residues. CDR3 protein: CASSQLETEAFF. DNA of the CDR3: TGTGCCAGCAGCCAACTTGAGACTGAAGCTTTCTTT.

V and J are TRBV4-3 and TRBJ2-3; the D gene could be TRBD1 or TRBD2 (5 bases each). From germline, CDR1 is LGHNA and CDR2 YSLEER. The CDR3 consists of 14 residues. The V and J ends lost 3 bases and 4 bases respectively, with 11 bases between them. In DNA form, the CDR3 reads TGCGCCAGCAGCCAGCCGGGGCGCGCAGATACGCAGTATTTT. Residues: CASSQPGRADTQYF.

This chain connects TRBV20-1 to TRBJ2-7; D may match TRBD1 or TRBD2 (5 bases each). The CDR3 extends over 10 amino acids. The germline CDR1 and CDR2 sequences are DFQATT and SNEGSKA (reference sequence). V shed 6 bases and J shed 10 bases, with 13 bases lying between them. The CDR3 bases are TGCAGTGCCCAGGCCAGGGACCAGTACTTC. Its translation: CSAQARDQYF.

This clonotype was seen repeatedly, ten times or more. The chain links TRBV2 to TRBJ1-1, with a possible D match to TRBD1 (5 bases). This CDR3 has 11 residues. V lost 4 bases and J 8 bases, leaving 8 bases between the germline ends. Germline V gives CDR1 SNHLY, CDR2 FYNNEI. The DNA for the CDR3 is TGTGCCAGCAGTGGGGACGGAGAAGCTTTCTTT. The encoded protein is CASSGDGEAFF.

This clonotype has ten or more counts. This sequence joins TRBV25-1 and TRBJ2-7, with a possible D match to TRBD2 (6 bases). CDR3 size: 18 residues. V dropped 0 bases and J dropped 2 bases, with 20 bases sitting between them. Germline V gene data show CDR1 as MGHDK and CDR2 as SYGVNS. DNA of the CDR3: TGTGCCAGCAGTGAATATAGGCAAGGACCCGGCGGGACCTACGAGCAGTACTTC. It encodes CASSEYRQGPGGTYEQYF.

This clonotype showed up just a few times. This chain joins TRBV12-3 or TRBV12-4 and TRBJ2-1; possibly TRBD2 for D (6 bases). The CDR3 contains 15 residues. The V end lost 1 base, the J end lost 10 bases, and 17 bases lay between the germline ends. The CDR3 region is CASSLVSGSGQEQFF. The CDR3 coding sequence is TGTGCCAGCAGTTTAGTCAGCGGGTCCGGTCAAGAGCAGTTCTTC.

This clonotype appeared a few times. This chain uses TRBV6-6 with TRBJ2-5; 8 nucleotides align to TRBD2. Germline CDR1 MNHNY, CDR2 SVGAGI (reference sequence). V lost 6 bases to trimming and J lost 3 bases; unmatched junction nucleotides: 3. CDR3 size: 13 residues. CDR3 bases: TGTGCCAGCAGGGCGGGGGGTAAAGAGACCCAGTACTTC. Amino acids: CASRAGGKETQYF.

The CDR3, as DNA: TGCAGTGCTACCATCTTGAGCTCCTATAATTCACCCCTCCACTTT. This encodes CSATILSSYNSPLHF. This chain links TRBV20-1 with TRBJ1-6; D is uncertain. This CDR3 comprises 15 residues. In germline, CDR1 is DFQATT, CDR2 SNEGSKA (reference sequence). V lost 4 bases to trimming and J lost 0 bases, with 10 bases between them.

This clonotype was counted a few times. This chain connects TRBV11-2 to TRBJ2-1, with 8 bases fitting TRBD2. This CDR3 has 16 residues. The ends lost 7 bases at V and 0 bases at J; junction bases unmatched: 8. CDR1 and CDR2 from the germline V gene are SGHAT and FQNNGV. This chain's CDR3 is CASTPRGGSSYNEQFF. CDR3 sequence (DNA): TGTGCCAGCACTCCCCGGGGGGGTAGCTCCTACAATGAGCAGTTCTTC. Variable domain in full (rest from reference TRBV11-2 and TRBJ2-1): EAGVAQSPRYKIIEKRQSVAFWCNPISGHATLYWYQQILGQGPKLLIQFQNNGVVDDSQLPKDRFSAERLKGVDSTLKIQPAKLEDSAVYLCASTPRGGSSYNEQFFGPGTRLTVL.

This clonotype was seen more than once but under ten times. The chain recombines TRBV18 with TRBJ2-7; 7 nucleotides align to TRBD1. V trimming: 3 bases; J trimming: 5 bases; junction bases outside the gene matches: 7. Per germline, CDR1 KGHSH and CDR2 LQKENI. CDR3 length: 14 residues. The DNA of the CDR3 is TGTGCCAGCTCACCTCATACAGGGGTGAACGAGCAGTACTTC. Translating it yields CASSPHTGVNEQYF.

This clonotype was seen more than once but under ten times. V usage is TRBV3-1 and J usage is TRBJ1-4, with TRBD1 identical over 8 bases. The CDR3 has 16 amino acids. CDR1 and CDR2 from the germline V gene are LGHDT and YNNKEL (reference sequence). The trim removed 6 bases at V and 3 bases at J, leaving 9 bases unmatched. CDR3 bases: TGTGCCAGCAGTCGTCGGACAGGGCGGGCTAATGAAAAACTGTTTTTT. Protein sequence: CASSRRTGRANEKLFF. Based on the CDR3 plus reference TRBV3-1 and TRBJ1-4, the full variable domain is DTAVSQTPKYLVTQMGNDKSIKCEQNLGHDTMYWYKQDSKKFLKIMFSYNNKELIINETVPNRFSPKSPDKAHLNLHINSLELGDSAVYFCASSRRTGRANEKLFFGSGTQLSVL.

This rearrangement joins TRBV6-2 or TRBV6-3 to TRBJ1-5; D is unclear. The CDR3 is 16 amino acids. Between the trimmed V and J ends, which lost 0 bases and 2 bases, there was a span of 11 bases. Looked up from germline, CDR1 is MNHEY and CDR2 is SVGEGT. As DNA, the CDR3 is TGTGCCAGCAGTTACTCGGAGCGTTTAGGCAATCAGCCCCAGCATTTT. It encodes CASSYSERLGNQPQHF.

This clonotype was seen more than once but under ten times. The CDR3 DNA follows: TGCGCCAGCAGCCCGGGTAGTGGGGAGCAGTACTTC. Translating gives CASSPGSGEQYF. The J gene is TRBJ2-7, the V gene TRBV5-1, with D uncertain. V gave up 4 bases and J gave up 7 bases, with 12 bases separating them. CDR3 length: 12 residues. Germline CDR1 and CDR2: SGHRS and YFSETQ.

The CDR3 loop reads CASGTEGFTGELFF. The DNA of the CDR3 is TGCGCCAGCGGGACCGAGGGCTTTACCGGGGAGCTGTTTTTT. The V and J genes are TRBV5-1 and TRBJ2-2, with D perhaps matching TRBD1 or TRBD2 (5 bases each). The CDR3 totals 14 residues. Trimming shortened V by 7 bases and J by 5 bases, and 15 bases separated the two germline ends. Per germline, CDR1 SGHRS and CDR2 YFSETQ.